These T cell receptor beta chains were read from a single sample in a study of CD8 T cells in ankylosing spondylitis. MiXCR, applied by TCRdb to the 5' RACE reads, yields one record per CDR3 protein. The sample has around 440,000 distinct CDR3 sequences, approximately 17% seen once. Material: blood, either unsorted or a sorted T cell fraction (not recorded which). These receptors were obtained from a male donor with ankylosing spondylitis. Both conserved end residues are part of each CDR3. The D gene is left open where the match is weak. Some rows have no size entry. The others give once, few or many, or a class for an expanded clone.

cdr3_aa	cdr3_nt	clone_size	d_call	v_call	j_call
CASSYLGGGGGANVLTF	TGTGCCAGCAGTTACCTAGGAGGGGGCGGTGGGGCCAACGTCCTGACTTTC	few	NA	TRBV6-2/TRBV6-3	TRBJ2-6
CASSYSRTGGGYGYTF	TGTGCCAGCAGTTACTCTAGGACCGGGGGTGGCTATGGCTACACCTTC	many	NA	TRBV6-5	TRBJ1-2
CASSSGLNEQFF	TGTGCCAGCAGCTCGGGACTCAATGAGCAGTTCTTC	NA	NA	TRBV7-2	TRBJ2-1
CASSFGGSVYTEAFF	TGTGCCAGCAGCTTCGGGGGGTCAGTGTACACTGAAGCTTTCTTT	few	NA	TRBV7-9	TRBJ1-1
CASSEGWAPGTQYF	TGTGCCAGCAGTGAAGGATGGGCCCCGGGTACGCAGTATTTT	NA	NA	TRBV6-1	TRBJ2-3
CASSYSRAQPQHF	TGTGCCAGCAGTTACTCAAGGGCTCAGCCCCAGCATTTT	NA	NA	TRBV6-5	TRBJ1-5
CASSDRTTAVTNGYTF	TGTGCCAGCTCAGACCGGACAACGGCCGTAACTAACGGCTACACCTTC	NA	NA	TRBV18	TRBJ1-2
CSARPPGGGWADTQYF	TGCAGTGCTAGACCCCCGGGCGGGGGTTGGGCAGATACGCAGTATTTT	many	TRBD2	TRBV20-1	TRBJ2-3
CASSLSTANTEAFF	TGCGCCAGCAGCTTATCGACAGCGAACACTGAAGCTTTCTTT	few	NA	TRBV5-1	TRBJ1-1
CASSLSQQETQYF	TGTGCCAGCAGCTTGAGCCAGCAAGAGACCCAGTACTTC	NA	NA	TRBV7-9	TRBJ2-5
CASSSTDRFIGYTF	TGTGCCAGCAGTTCTACGGACAGGTTTATTGGCTACACCTTC	few	TRBD1	TRBV28	TRBJ1-2
CSASTGTETQYF	TGCAGTGCTAGTACCGGAACGGAGACCCAGTACTTC	few	NA	TRBV20-1	TRBJ2-5
CSVERGTGTDEQYF	TGCAGCGTCGAAAGAGGGACAGGGACCGACGAGCAGTACTTC	many	TRBD1	TRBV29-1	TRBJ2-7
CASSLDTSFPLHF	TGTGCCAGCAGCTTAGATACCAGTTTCCCCCTCCACTTT	NA	NA	TRBV7-6	TRBJ1-6
CASSVGGLAEEGTQYF	TGTGCCAGCAGCGTAGGGGGACTAGCGGAGGAAGGGACCCAGTACTTC	few	TRBD2	TRBV9	TRBJ2-5
CASSLSPPSPVSTDTQYF	TGTGCCAGCAGCTTATCCCCCCCATCACCGGTTAGCACAGATACGCAGTATTTT	few	NA	TRBV11-1	TRBJ2-3
CASSYGGTGETQYF	TGTGCCAGCAGTTACGGTGGTACCGGAGAGACCCAGTACTTC	NA	NA	TRBV6-2/TRBV6-3	TRBJ2-5
CQPRAGVGEQFF	TGCCAACCCCGGGCGGGAGTCGGTGAGCAGTTCTTC	few	TRBD2	TRBV20-1	TRBJ2-1
CASSARTEAFF	TGTGCCAGCAGCGCACGTACTGAAGCTTTCTTT	NA	NA	TRBV3-1	TRBJ1-1
CASRGPGHPQETQYF	TGTGCCAGCAGAGGACCGGGACATCCCCAAGAGACCCAGTACTTC	many	NA	TRBV12-3/TRBV12-4	TRBJ2-5
CASSFPNTDTQYF	TGTGCCAGCAGTTTTCCAAACACAGATACGCAGTATTTT	many	NA	TRBV27	TRBJ2-3